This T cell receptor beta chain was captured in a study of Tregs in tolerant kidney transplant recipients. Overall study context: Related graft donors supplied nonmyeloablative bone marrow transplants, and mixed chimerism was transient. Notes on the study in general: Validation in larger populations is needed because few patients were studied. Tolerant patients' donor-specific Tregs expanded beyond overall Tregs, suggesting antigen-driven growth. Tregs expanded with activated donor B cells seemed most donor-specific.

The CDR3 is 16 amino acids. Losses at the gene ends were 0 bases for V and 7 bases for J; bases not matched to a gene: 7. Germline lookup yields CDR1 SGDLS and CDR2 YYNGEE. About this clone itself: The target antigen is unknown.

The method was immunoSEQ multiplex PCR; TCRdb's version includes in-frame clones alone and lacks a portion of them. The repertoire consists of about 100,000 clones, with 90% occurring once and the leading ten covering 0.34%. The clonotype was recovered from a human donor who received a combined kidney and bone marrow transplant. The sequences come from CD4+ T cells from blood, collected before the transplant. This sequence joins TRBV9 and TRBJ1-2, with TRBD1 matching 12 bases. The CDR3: CASSVGGDRGQGGYTF. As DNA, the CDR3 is TGTGCCAGCAGCGTAGGAGGGGACAGGGGGCAGGGTGGCTACACCTTC.